Below are 10 T cell receptor beta chains sequenced from a single sample in a study of blood T cell repertoires in COVID-19. The data were produced by immunoSEQ multiplex PCR, yet TCRdb's version contains in-frame clones alone and is incomplete. This table has approximately 230,000 clones, approximately 90% appearing once. Input material: peripheral blood. The receptors stem from a man aged 25 to 40 who had recovered from COVID-19.

This chain connects TRBV10-3 to TRBJ2-3; weak D call: TRBD1 (5 bases). CDR3 length equals 16 residues. Germline-derived CDR1 and CDR2 are ENHRY and SYGVKD. V lost 10 bases and J lost 2, with 22 bases in between. Here the CDR3 DNA reads TGTGCCACCCAACCGGCAGGGCTAGAGGTCACAGATACGCAGTATTTT. It codes for CATQPAGLEVTDTQYF.

This clone was detected only once. V usage is TRBV5-1 and J usage is TRBJ1-4; D unresolved. The CDR3 has 15 amino acids. Trimming pared 0 bases from V and 12 bases from J, leaving 18 bases between. Germline V gene data show CDR1 as SGHRS and CDR2 as YFSETQ. The CDR3 protein is CASSLAGGGGEELFF. The CDR3 DNA sequence: TGCGCCAGCAGCTTGGCAGGTGGTGGAGGAGAAGAACTGTTTTTT. Complete variable domain (other parts from reference TRBV5-1 and TRBJ1-4): KAGVTQTPRYLIKTRGQQVTLSCSPISGHRSVSWYQQTPGQGLQFLFEYFSETQRNKGNFPGRFSGRQFSNSRSEMNVSTLELGDSALYLCASSLAGGGGEELFFGSGTQLSVL.

V is TRBV9 and J is TRBJ1-1, with D perhaps matching TRBD1 (5 bases). Germline V gene sequence: CDR1 SGDLS, CDR2 YYNGEE. This CDR3 is 15 amino acids long. Deletions cut 0 bases from V and 4 bases from J, with 13 bases between. DNA for the CDR3: TGTGCCAGCAGCGTAGGCGGGACCGTTGGCACTGAAGCTTTCTTT. Translated: CASSVGGTVGTEAFF.

The chain recombines TRBV24-1 with TRBJ2-3, with 8 nucleotides matching TRBD2. From germline, CDR1 is KGHDR and CDR2 SFDVKD. The CDR3 runs 18 residues. V dropped 1 base and J dropped 1; count of bases not matched to a gene: 9. Written as DNA, the CDR3 is TGTGCCACCAGTGATTTCCTAGCGGGCCCCTCGGGCACAGATACGCAGTATTTT. Its protein product is CATSDFLAGPSGTDTQYF.

V gene TRBV7-6 combines with J gene TRBJ1-5, with 9 bases matching TRBD1. The CDR3 loop spans 15 amino acids. With 3 bases clipped from V and 7 bases from J, the junction kept 7 bases outside the gene matches. Germline-derived CDR1 and CDR2 are SGHVS and FNYEAQ. The CDR3 nucleotides read TGTGCCAGCAGCTTTGGGGACAGGGAAGGACAGCCCCAGCATTTT. The encoded protein is CASSFGDREGQPQHF.

A few counts support this clone. This rearrangement joins TRBV4-2 to TRBJ2-1; possible D gene TRBD2, 7 bases. The length of the CDR3 is 17 residues. Deletions cut 3 bases from V and 2 bases from J, with 17 bases between. Looked up from germline, CDR1 is LGHNA and CDR2 is YNFKEQ. The CDR3 region has the DNA TGTGCCAGCAGCCAGACCCTGGAAGGGGGGGCCTACAATGAGCAGTTCTTC. Translating it yields CASSQTLEGGAYNEQFF.

The sample holds one count of this clone. The chain couples TRBV5-4 to TRBJ2-5, with TRBD2 as a possible D gene (7 bases). Per the germline V gene, CDR1 is SGHNT and CDR2 is YYREEE (reference sequence). V lost 2 bases to trimming and J lost 4 bases, with 15 bases between them. The CDR3 covers 15 residues. The CDR3 DNA is TGTGCCAGCAGCTTTGGGGGGGGCCGAGGAGAGACCCAGTACTTC. Amino acids: CASSFGGGRGETQYF.

The chain joins TRBV25-1 to TRBJ2-7; possibly TRBD2 for D (5 bases). CDR3 length equals 13 residues. CDR1 and CDR2 from the germline V gene are MGHDK and SYGVNS. V shed 6 bases and J shed 12 bases, with 21 bases lying between them. The CDR3: CASSHPSLEDRYF. The CDR3 DNA is TGTGCCAGCAGCCACCCAAGCTTGGAGGATCGGTACTTC.

The table lists this clone with a count of one. The chain couples TRBV27 to TRBJ2-3; a weak D match, TRBD1 (5 bases). CDR1 and CDR2 from the germline V gene are MNHEY and SMNVEV (reference sequence). Trimming left V 3 bases short and J 0 bases short, with 7 bases between. The length of the CDR3 is 14 residues. The CDR3 bases are TGTGCCAGCAGTTTTGACAGAAGCACAGATACGCAGTATTTT. Protein: CASSFDRSTDTQYF.

The V call is TRBV18, the J call TRBJ1-2; no definite D call. Trimming pared 0 bases from V and 6 bases from J, leaving 11 bases between. Per the germline V gene, CDR1 is KGHSH and CDR2 is LQKENI. This CDR3 has 14 residues. The CDR3 bases are TGTGCCAGCTCACCACCGGTGACTGCGGATGGCTACACCTTC. Translation gives CASSPPVTADGYTF.